This T cell receptor (beta chain) comes out of a study of blood T cells in healthy people across ages. A J-beta primer mix and a sample-barcoded 5' primer were used in a second PCR of roughly 6 to 12 cycles. TCRdb processed the 5' RACE reads anew with MiXCR; each CDR3 protein has one entry. The sample holds about 800,000 distinct CDR3 sequences, 25% seen once. This clonotype was observed many times. The CDR3 is 14 residues long. V lost 0 bases, J lost 10 bases, and 13 bases lay in between. Germline V gene sequence: CDR1 LNHNV, CDR2 YYDKDF (reference sequence). These data were likewise used in another study, on T cells of mothers and their children.

Input material: blood. The TCR comes from a boy younger than 18 in good health. The chain joins TRBV15 to TRBJ2-1; D unresolved. The CDR3 region is CATSRDLAHPEQFF. The CDR3 DNA sequence: TGTGCCACCAGCAGAGATCTCGCCCACCCAGAGCAGTTCTTC.